What follows are 4 T cell receptor beta chains derived from one specimen sequenced in a study of breast tumors, draining lymph nodes, adjacent tissues. Breast cancer patients provided tissue from their axillary draining lymph nodes. TCRdb processed the multiplex PCR reads anew with MiXCR; each CDR3 protein has one entry. The sample includes about 140,000 distinct CDR3 sequences, about 20% of them seen just once. Material: axillary lymph node tissue. These receptors were obtained from a female donor with breast cancer. Some clones in this sample may be carry-over from other donors' samples.

This clonotype was picked up one time. This may stem from a read error, because a much larger clone lies one nucleotide away. The V and J genes are TRBV20-1 and TRBJ2-3; possible D gene TRBD1, 5 bases. The germline gives CDR1 DFQATT, CDR2 SNEGSKA (reference sequence). This CDR3 is built from 12 residues. The CDR3 loop reads CSASLQTDSQYF. The DNA of the CDR3 is TGCAGTGCTAGTCTACAGACAGATTCGCAGTATTTT.

This clonotype was counted at least ten times. The chain carries TRBV7-9 and TRBJ2-5; 10 bases fit TRBD2. The CDR3 covers 15 residues. V dropped 4 bases and J dropped 4; count of bases not matched to a gene: 6. Germline CDR1 is SEHNR and CDR2 is FQNEAQ (reference sequence). The CDR3 sequence is CASSSLAGDRETQYF. CDR3 nucleotide sequence: TGTGCCAGCAGCTCGCTAGCGGGAGATCGAGAGACCCAGTACTTC. The full variable domain, completed using reference TRBV7-9 and TRBJ2-5, is DTGVSQNPRHKITKRGQNVTFRCDPISEHNRLYWYRQTLGQGPEFLTYFQNEAQLEKSRLLSDRFSAERPKGSFSTLEIQRTEQGDSAMYLCASSSLAGDRETQYFGPGTRLLVL.

This clonotype was counted ten times or more. The rearrangement links TRBV6-1 to TRBJ2-7, with D perhaps matching TRBD1 (5 bases). Germline CDR1 and CDR2: MNHNS and SASEGT. This CDR3 region has 13 residues. V was cut by 2 bases and J by 8 bases, with 13 bases left in between. CDR3 DNA sequence: TGTGCCAGCAGTGAACATAGCCAGGGCCAGCAGTACTTC. It is translated as CASSEHSQGQQYF.

As to this clonotype: One junction end does not reproduce the germline sequence, and a read error may be involved. The genes are TRBV11-2 and TRBJ2-7, with D maybe TRBD1 (8 bases). The CDR3 runs to 13 residues. From germline, CDR1 is SGHAT and CDR2 FQNNGV. The CDR3, as DNA: TGTGCCAGCAGTGGGCAGGGGGCGGGAGAGCAGCACTTC. Encoded protein: CASSGQGAGEQHF.